This T cell receptor (beta chain) stems from a study of somatic mutations in cytotoxic T cells in rheumatoid arthritis. Overall study findings and caveats: About an eighth of the roughly 65 patients had a largest CD8+ clone above 20% of CD8+ cells. Just what the expanded CD8+ clones targeted, in terms of antigens, remained unknown. The study found CD8+ clonality increased with age in rheumatoid arthritis patients, not healthy controls.

TCRdb keeps only in-frame clones here, not all; method: immunoSEQ multiplex PCR. The sample has thousands of clones; around three quarters are singletons. Positive magnetic bead selection isolated CD4+ and CD8+ cells, and flow cytometry checked purity. The V end lost 6 bases, the J end lost 2 bases, and 17 bases lay between the germline ends. Germline CDR1 is MDHEN and CDR2 is SYDVKM. The CDR3 length is 15 residues. On this clone: Its antigen is unidentified.

Sequencing was performed on CD8+ T cells sorted from blood. The chain carries TRBV28 and TRBJ2-7; weak D call: TRBD1 (5 bases). The origin of this receptor is a woman between 50 and 59 years old in good health. In nucleotides, the CDR3 is TGTGCCAGCAGAGGCCGTCGTCTGGACACCTACGAGCAGTACTTC. Protein: CASRGRRLDTYEQYF.